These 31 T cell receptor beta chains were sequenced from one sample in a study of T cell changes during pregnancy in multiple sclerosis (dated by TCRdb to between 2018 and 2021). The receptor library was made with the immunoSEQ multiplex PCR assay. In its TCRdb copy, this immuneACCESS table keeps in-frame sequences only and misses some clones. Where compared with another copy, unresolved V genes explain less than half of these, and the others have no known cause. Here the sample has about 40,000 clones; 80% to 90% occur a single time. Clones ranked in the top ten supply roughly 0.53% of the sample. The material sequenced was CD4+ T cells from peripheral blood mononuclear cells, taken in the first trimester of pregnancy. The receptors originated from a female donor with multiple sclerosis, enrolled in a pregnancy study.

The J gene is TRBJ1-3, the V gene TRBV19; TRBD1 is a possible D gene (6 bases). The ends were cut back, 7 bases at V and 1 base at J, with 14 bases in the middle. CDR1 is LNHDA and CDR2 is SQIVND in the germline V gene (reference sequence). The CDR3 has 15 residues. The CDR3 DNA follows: TGTGCCAGTATCTCCGACAGGCTGTCTGGAAACACCATATATTTT. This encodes CASISDRLSGNTIYF.

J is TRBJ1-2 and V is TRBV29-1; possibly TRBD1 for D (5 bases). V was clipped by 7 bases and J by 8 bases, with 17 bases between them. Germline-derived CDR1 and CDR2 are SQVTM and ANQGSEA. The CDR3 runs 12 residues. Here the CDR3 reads CSAAGHSQGYTF. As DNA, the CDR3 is TGCAGCGCTGCCGGACACTCCCAGGGCTACACCTTC.

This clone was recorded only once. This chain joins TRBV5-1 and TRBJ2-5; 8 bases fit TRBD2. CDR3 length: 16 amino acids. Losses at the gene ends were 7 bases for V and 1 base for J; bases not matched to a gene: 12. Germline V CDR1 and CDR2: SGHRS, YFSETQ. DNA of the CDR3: TGCGCCAGCTCGCGGTCCCCTAGCGGGCCCCAAGAGACCCAGTACTTC. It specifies CASSRSPSGPQETQYF.

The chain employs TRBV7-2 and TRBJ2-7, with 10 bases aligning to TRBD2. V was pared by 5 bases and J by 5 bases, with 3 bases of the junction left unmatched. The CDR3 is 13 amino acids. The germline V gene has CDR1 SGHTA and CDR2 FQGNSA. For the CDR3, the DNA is TGTGCCAGCAGCGCCACTAGCGGGAACGAGCAGTACTTC. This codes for CASSATSGNEQYF.

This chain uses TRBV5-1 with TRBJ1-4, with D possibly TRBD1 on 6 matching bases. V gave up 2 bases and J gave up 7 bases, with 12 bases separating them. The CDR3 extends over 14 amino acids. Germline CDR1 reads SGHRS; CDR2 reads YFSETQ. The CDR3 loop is CASSFGGRGEKLFF. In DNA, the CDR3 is TGCGCCAGCAGCTTCGGGGGGCGCGGTGAAAAACTGTTTTTT.

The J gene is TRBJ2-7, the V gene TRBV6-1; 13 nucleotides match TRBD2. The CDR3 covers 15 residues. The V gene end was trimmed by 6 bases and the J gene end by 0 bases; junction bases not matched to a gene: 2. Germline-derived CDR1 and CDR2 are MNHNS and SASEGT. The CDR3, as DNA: TGTGCCAGCAGCAGGACTAGCGGGAGCTCCTACGAGCAGTACTTC. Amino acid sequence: CASSRTSGSSYEQYF.

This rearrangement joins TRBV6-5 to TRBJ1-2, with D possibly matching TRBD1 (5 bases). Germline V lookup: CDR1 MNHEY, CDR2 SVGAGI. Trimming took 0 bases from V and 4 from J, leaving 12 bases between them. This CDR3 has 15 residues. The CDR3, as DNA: TGTGCCAGCAGTTACTCGGTGACAGTTACCTATGGCTACACCTTC. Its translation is CASSYSVTVTYGYTF.

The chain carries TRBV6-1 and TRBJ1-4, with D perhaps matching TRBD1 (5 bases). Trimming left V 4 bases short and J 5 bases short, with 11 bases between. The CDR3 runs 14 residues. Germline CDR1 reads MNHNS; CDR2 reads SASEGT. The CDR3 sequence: CASSGSGVNEKLFF. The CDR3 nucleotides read TGTGCCAGCAGTGGTTCGGGGGTAAATGAAAAACTGTTTTTT.

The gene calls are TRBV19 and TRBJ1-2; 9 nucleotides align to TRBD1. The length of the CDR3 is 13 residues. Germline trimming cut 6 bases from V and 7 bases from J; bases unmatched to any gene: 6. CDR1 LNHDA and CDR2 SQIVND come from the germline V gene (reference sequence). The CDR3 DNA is TGTGCCAGTAGAGCCGGGACAGGGTTTGGCTACACCTTC. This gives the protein CASRAGTGFGYTF.

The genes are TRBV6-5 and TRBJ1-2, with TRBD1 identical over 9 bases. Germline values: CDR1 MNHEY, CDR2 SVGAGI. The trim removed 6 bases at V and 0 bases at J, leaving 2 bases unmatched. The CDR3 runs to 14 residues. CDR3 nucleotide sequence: TGTGCCAGCAGCACAGGGGGCCCTAACTATGGCTACACCTTC. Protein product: CASSTGGPNYGYTF.

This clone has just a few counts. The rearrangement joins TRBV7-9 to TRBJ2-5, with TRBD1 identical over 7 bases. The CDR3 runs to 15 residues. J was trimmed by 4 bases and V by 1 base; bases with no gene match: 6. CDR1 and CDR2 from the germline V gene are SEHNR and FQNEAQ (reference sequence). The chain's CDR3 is CASSLGGGGGETQYF. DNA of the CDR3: TGTGCCAGCAGCTTAGGAGGGGGCGGAGGAGAGACCCAGTACTTC.

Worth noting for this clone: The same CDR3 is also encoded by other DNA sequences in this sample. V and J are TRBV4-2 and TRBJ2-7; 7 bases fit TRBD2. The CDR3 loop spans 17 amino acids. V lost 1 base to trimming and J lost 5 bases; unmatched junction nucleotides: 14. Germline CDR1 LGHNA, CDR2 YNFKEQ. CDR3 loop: CASSQVRRGGGFHEQYF. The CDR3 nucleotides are TGTGCCAGCAGCCAAGTGCGGAGAGGCGGGGGTTTTCACGAGCAGTACTTC.

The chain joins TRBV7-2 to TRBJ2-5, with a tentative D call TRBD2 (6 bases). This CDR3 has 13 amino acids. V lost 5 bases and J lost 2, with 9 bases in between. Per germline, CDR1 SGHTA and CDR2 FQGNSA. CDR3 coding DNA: TGTGCCAGCAGCCTAGGGACTCAAGAGACCCAGTACTTC. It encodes CASSLGTQETQYF.

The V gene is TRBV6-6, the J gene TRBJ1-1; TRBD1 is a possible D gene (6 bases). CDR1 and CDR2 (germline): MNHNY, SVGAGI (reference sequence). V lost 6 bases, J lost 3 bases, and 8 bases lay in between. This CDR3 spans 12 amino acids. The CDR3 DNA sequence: TGTGCCAGCAGGCACAGGGACACTGAAGCTTTCTTT. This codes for CASRHRDTEAFF.

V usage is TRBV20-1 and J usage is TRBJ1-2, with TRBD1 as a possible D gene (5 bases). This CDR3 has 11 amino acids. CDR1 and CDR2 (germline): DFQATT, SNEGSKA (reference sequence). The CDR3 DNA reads TGCAGGACTTGGGGCCGAGATGGCTACACCTTC. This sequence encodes CRTWGRDGYTF.

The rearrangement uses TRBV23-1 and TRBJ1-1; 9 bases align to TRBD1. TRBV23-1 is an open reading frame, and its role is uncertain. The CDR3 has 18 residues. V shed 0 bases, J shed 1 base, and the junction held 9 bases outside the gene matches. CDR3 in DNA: TGCGCCAGCAGTCAATCCGGGAGACAGGGGGAGTGGAACACTGAAGCTTTCTTT. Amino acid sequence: CASSQSGRQGEWNTEAFF.

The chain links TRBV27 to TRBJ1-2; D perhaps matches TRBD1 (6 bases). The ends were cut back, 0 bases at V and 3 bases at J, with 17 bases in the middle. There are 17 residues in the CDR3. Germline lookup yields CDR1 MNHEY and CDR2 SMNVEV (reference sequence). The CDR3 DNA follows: TGTGCCAGCAGTTTATCCGGGGAGGGGGGAAGGGACTATGGCTACACCTTC. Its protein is CASSLSGEGGRDYGYTF.

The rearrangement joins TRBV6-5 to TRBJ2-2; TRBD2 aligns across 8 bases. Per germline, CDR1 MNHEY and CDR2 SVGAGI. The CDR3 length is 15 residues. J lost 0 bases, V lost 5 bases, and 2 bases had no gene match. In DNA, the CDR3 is TGTGCCAGCAGTCACGGGGGGGCGAACACCGGGGAGCTGTTTTTT. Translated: CASSHGGANTGELFF.

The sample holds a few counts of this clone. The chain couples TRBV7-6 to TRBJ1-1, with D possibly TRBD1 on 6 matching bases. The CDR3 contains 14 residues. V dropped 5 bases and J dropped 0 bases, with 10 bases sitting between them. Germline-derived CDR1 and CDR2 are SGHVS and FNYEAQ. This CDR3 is CASSRDTMNTEAFF. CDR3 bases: TGTGCCAGCAGCAGGGACACGATGAACACTGAAGCTTTCTTT. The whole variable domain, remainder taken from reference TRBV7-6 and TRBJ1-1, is GAGVSQSPRYKVTKRGQDVALRCDPISGHVSLYWYRQALGQGPEFLTYFNYEAQQDKSGLPNDRFSAERPEGSISTLTIQRTEQRDSAMYRCASSRDTMNTEAFFGQGTRLTVV.

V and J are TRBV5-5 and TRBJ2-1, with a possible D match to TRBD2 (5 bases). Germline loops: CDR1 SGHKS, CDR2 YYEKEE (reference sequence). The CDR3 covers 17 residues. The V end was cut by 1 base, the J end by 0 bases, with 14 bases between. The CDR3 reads CASSLSLDSSSYNEQFF. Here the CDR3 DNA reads TGTGCCAGCAGCTTGTCTCTGGACTCTAGCTCCTACAATGAGCAGTTCTTC.

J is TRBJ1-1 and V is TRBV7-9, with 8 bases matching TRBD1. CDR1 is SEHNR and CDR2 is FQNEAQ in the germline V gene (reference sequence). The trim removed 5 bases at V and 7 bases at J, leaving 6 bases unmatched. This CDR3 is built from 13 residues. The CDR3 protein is CASSPPGQGEAFF. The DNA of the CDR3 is TGTGCCAGCAGCCCCCCAGGACAGGGTGAAGCTTTCTTT.

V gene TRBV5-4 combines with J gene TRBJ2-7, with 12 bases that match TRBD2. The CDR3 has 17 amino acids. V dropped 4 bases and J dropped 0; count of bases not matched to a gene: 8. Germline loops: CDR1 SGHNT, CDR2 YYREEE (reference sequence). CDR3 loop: CASSLRGTSGSSYEQYF. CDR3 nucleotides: TGTGCCAGCAGCCTGCGAGGGACTAGCGGGTCCTCCTACGAGCAGTACTTC.

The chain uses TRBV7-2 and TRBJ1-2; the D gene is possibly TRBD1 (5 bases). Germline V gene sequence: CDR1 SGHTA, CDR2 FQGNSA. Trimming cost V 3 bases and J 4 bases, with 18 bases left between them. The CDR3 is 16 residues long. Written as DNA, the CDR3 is TGTGCCAGCAGCTTTTCCGAGGCGGCAGGGTCCTATGGCTACACCTTC. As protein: CASSFSEAAGSYGYTF.

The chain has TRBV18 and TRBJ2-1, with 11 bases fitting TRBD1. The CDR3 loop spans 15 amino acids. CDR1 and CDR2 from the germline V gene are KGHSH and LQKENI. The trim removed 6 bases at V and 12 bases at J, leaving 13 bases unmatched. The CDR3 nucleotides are TGTGCCAGCTCGCGGGGACAGGGGGATCCTCGGTGGCAGTTCTTC. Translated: CASSRGQGDPRWQFF.

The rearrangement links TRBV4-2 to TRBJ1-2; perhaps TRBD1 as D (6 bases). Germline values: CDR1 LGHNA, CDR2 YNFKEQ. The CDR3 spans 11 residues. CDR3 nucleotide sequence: TGTGGGGCGGGGGCGGACTATGGCTACACCTTC. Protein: CGAGADYGYTF.

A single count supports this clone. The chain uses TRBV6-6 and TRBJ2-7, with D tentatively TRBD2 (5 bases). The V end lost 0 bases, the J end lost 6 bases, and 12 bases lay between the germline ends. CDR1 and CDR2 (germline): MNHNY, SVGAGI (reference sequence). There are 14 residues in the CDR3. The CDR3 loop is CASSYSRDGVEQYF. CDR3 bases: TGTGCCAGCAGTTACTCGAGGGATGGGGTCGAGCAGTACTTC.

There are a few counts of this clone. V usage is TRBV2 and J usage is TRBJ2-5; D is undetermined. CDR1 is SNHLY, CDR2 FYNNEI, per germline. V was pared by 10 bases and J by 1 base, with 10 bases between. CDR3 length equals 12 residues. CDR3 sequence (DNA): TGTGCCACCTCTACGTCCCAAGAGACCCAGTACTTC. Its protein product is CATSTSQETQYF.

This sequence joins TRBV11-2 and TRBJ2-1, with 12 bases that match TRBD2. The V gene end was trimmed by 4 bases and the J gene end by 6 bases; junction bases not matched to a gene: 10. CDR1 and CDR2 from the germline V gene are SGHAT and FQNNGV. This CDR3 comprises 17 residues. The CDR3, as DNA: TGTGCCAGCAGCTCCAGGACTAGCGGGATAGTAGGCAATGAGCAGTTCTTC. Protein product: CASSSRTSGIVGNEQFF. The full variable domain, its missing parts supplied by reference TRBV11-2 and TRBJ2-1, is EAGVAQSPRYKIIEKRQSVAFWCNPISGHATLYWYQQILGQGPKLLIQFQNNGVVDDSQLPKDRFSAERLKGVDSTLKIQPAKLEDSAVYLCASSSRTSGIVGNEQFFGPGTRLTVL.

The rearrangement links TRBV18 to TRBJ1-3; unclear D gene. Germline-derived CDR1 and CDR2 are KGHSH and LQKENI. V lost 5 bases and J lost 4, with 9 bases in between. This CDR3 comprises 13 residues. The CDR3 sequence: CASSEREGNTIYF. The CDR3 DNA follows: TGTGCCAGCTCAGAGAGGGAAGGAAACACCATATATTTT. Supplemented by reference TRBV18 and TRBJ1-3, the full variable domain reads NAGVMQNPRHLVRRRGQEARLRCSPMKGHSHVYWYRQLPEEGLKFMVYLQKENIIDESGMPKERFSAEFPKEGPSILRIQQVVRGDSAAYFCASSEREGNTIYFGEGSWLTVV.

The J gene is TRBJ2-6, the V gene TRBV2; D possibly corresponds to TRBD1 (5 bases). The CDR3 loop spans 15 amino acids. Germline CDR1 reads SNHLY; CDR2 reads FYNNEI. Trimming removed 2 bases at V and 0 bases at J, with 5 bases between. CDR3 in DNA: TGTGCCAGCAGTGAAAGGGGCTCTGGGGCCAACGTCCTGACTTTC. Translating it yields CASSERGSGANVLTF.

CDR3 in amino acids: CASSYATGVGTDTQYF. CDR3 in DNA: TGTGCCAGCAGTTACGCAACAGGGGTGGGCACAGATACGCAGTATTTT. J is TRBJ2-3 and V is TRBV6-5, with 7 bases identical to TRBD1. J lost 1 base, V lost 2 bases, and 6 bases had no gene match. Germline assignment: CDR1 MNHEY and CDR2 SVGAGI. The CDR3 sequence is 16 residues long.